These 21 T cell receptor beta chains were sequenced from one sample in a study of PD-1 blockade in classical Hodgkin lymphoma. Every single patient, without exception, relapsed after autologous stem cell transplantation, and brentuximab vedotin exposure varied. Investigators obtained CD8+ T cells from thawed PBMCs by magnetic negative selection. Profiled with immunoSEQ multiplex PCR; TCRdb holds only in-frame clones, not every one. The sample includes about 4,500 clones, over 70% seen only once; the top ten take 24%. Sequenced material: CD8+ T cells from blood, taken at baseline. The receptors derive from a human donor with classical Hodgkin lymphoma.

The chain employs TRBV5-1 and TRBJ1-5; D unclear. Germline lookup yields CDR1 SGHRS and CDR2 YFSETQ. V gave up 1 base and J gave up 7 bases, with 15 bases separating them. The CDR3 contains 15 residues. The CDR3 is CASSLPPGSGQPQHF. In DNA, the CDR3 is TGCGCCAGCAGCTTGCCTCCCGGATCGGGGCAGCCCCAGCATTTT.

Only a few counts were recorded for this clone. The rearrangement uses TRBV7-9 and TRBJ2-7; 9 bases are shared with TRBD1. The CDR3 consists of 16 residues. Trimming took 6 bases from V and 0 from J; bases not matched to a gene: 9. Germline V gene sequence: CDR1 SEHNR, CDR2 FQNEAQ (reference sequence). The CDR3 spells CASSLTGTGISYEQYF. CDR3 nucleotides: TGTGCCAGCAGTTTAACCGGGACAGGGATCTCCTACGAGCAGTACTTC.

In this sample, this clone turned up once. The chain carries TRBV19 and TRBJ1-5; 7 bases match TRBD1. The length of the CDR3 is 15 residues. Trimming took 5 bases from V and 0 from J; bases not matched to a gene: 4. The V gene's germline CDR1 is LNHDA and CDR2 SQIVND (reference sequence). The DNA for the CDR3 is TGTGCCAGTAGTTCGACAGGGTCTAGCAATCAGCCCCAGCATTTT. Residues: CASSSTGSSNQPQHF. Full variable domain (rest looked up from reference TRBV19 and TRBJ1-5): DGGITQSPKYLFRKEGQNVTLSCEQNLNHDAMYWYRQDPGQGLRLIYYSQIVNDFQKGDIAEGYSVSREKKESFPLTVTSAQKNPTAFYLCASSSTGSSNQPQHFGDGTRLSIL.

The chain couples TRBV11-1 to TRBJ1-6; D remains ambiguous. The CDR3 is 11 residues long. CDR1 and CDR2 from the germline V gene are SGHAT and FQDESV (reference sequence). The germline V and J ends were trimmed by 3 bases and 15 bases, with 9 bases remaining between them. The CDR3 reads CASSLGSGLHF. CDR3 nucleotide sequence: TGTGCCAGCAGCTTGGGTTCTGGCCTCCACTTT.

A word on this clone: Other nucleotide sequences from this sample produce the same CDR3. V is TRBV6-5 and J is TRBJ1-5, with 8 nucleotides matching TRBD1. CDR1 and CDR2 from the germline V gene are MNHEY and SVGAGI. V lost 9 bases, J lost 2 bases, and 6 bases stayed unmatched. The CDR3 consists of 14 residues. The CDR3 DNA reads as TGTGCCAGTCGTAGGACAGGGCGCAATCAGCCCCAGCATTTT. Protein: CASRRTGRNQPQHF.

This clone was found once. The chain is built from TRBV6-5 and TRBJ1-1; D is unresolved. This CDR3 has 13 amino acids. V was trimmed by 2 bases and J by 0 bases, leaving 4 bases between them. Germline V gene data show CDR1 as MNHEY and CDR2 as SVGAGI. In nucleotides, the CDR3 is TGTGCCAGCAGTTACGGGATGAACACTGAAGCTTTCTTT. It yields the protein CASSYGMNTEAFF.

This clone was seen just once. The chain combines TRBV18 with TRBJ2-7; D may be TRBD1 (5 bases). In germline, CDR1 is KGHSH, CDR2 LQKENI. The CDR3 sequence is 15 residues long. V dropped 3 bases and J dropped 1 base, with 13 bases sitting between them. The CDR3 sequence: CASSPEQGVSYEQYF. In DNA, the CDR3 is TGTGCCAGCTCACCGGAACAAGGGGTTTCCTACGAGCAGTACTTC. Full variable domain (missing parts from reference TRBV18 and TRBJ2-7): NAGVMQNPRHLVRRRGQEARLRCSPMKGHSHVYWYRQLPEEGLKFMVYLQKENIIDESGMPKERFSAEFPKEGPSILRIQQVVRGDSAAYFCASSPEQGVSYEQYFGPGTRLTVT.

The CDR3 sequence is CASSLDRIGQHTGELFF. The CDR3 region has the DNA TGTGCCAGCAGCTTAGACAGGATTGGGCAGCACACCGGGGAGCTGTTTTTT. The chain joins TRBV7-7 to TRBJ2-2; tentatively, D is TRBD1 (5 bases). V shed 1 base and J shed 3 bases, with 15 bases lying between them. CDR3 length: 17 residues. Germline V CDR1 and CDR2: SSHAT, FNYEAQ (reference sequence).

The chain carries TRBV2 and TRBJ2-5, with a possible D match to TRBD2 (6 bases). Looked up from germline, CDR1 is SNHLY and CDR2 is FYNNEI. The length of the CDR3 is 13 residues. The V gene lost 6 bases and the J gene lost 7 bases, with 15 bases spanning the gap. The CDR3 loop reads CASSPSGGRTQYF. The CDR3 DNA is TGTGCCAGCAGCCCCTCAGGAGGGCGGACCCAGTACTTC.

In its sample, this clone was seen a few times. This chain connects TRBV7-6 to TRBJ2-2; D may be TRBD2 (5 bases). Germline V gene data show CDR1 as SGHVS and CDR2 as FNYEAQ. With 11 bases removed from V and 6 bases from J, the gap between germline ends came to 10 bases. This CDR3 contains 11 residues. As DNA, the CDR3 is TGTGCCGGACTGGTCTCCGGGGAGCTGTTTTTT. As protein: CAGLVSGELFF.

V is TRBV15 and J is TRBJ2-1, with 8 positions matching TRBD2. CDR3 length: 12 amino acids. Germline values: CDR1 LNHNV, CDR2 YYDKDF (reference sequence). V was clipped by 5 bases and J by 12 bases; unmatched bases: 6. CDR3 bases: TGTGCCACCAGCGGTCTAGCGGGTTCGCAGTTCTTC. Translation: CATSGLAGSQFF.

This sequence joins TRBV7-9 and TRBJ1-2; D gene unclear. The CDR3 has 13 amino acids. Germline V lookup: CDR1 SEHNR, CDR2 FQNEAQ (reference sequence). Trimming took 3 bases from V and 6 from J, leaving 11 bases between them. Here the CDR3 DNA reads TGTGCCAGCAGCTTGACGCTGGTCCATGGCTACACCTTC. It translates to CASSLTLVHGYTF. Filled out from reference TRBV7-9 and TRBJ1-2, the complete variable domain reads DTGVSQNPRHKITKRGQNVTFRCDPISEHNRLYWYRQTLGQGPEFLTYFQNEAQLEKSRLLSDRFSAERPKGSFSTLEIQRTEQGDSAMYLCASSLTLVHGYTFGSGTRLTVV.

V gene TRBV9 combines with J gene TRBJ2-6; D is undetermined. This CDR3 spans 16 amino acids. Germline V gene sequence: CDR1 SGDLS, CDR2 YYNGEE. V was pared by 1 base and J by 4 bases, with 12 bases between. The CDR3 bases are TGTGCCAGCAGCGTAAGGACCGAGACGGGGGCCAACGTCCTGACTTTC. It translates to CASSVRTETGANVLTF.

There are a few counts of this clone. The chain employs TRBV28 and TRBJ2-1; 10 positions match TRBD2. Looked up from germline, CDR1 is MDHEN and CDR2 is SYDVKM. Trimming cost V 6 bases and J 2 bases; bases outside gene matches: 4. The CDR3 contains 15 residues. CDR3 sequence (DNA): TGTGCCAGCAGGGAGAGCGGGGGGGCCTACAATGAGCAGTTCTTC. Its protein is CASRESGGAYNEQFF.

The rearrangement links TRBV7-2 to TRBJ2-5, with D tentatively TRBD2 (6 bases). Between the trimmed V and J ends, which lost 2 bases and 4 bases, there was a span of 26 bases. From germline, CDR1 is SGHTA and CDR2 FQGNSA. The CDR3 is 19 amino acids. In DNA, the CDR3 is TGTGCCAGCAGCTTAAGGATGACGGCGGGGAGGAGGGAACGAGAGACCCAGTACTTC. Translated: CASSLRMTAGRRERETQYF.

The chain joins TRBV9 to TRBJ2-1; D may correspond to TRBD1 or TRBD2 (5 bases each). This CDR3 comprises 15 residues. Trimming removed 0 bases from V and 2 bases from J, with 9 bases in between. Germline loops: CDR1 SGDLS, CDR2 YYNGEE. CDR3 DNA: TGTGCCAGCAGCGTAGCGGGACCGACCTACAATGAGCAGTTCTTC. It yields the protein CASSVAGPTYNEQFF.

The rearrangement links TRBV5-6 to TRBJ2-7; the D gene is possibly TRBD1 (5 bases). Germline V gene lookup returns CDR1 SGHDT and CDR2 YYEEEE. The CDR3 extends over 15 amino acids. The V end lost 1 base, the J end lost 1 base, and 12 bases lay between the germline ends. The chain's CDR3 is CASSLTQGLSYEQYF. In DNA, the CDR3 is TGTGCCAGCAGCTTGACGCAGGGATTGTCCTACGAGCAGTACTTC. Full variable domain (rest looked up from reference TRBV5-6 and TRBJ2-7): DAGVTQSPTHLIKTRGQQVTLRCSPKSGHDTVSWYQQALGQGPQFIFQYYEEEERQRGNFPDRFSGHQFPNYSSELNVNALLLGDSALYLCASSLTQGLSYEQYFGPGTRLTVT.

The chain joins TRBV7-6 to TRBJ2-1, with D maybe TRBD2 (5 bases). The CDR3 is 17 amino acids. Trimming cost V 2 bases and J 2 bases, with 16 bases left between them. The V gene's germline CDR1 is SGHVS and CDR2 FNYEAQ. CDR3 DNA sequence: TGTGCCAGCAGCTTATATGTTGAGGGAGTCACCTACAATGAGCAGTTCTTC. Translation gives CASSLYVEGVTYNEQFF.

For the CDR3, the DNA is TGTGCCACCCAAACAGGGGCATCCTACGAGCAGTACTTC. Translation gives CATQTGASYEQYF. The chain employs TRBV7-9 and TRBJ2-7; 7 bases line up with TRBD1. The germline V gene has CDR1 SEHNR and CDR2 FQNEAQ (reference sequence). The CDR3 length is 13 residues. J was trimmed by 1 base and V by 10 bases; bases with no gene match: 7.

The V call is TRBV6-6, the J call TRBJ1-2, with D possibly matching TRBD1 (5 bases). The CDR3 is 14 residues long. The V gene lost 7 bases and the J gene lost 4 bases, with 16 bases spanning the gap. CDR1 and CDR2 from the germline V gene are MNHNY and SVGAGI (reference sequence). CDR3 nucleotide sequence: TGTGCCAGCATCCTCGCCGGGGGTTTCTATGGCTACACCTTC. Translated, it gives CASILAGGFYGYTF.

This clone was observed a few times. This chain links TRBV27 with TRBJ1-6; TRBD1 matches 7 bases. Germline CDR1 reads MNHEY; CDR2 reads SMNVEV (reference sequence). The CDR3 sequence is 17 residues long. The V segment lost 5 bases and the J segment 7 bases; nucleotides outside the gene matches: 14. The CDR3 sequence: CASSPRGQLRRNSPLHF. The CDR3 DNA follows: TGTGCCAGCAGTCCCCGGGGACAGCTAAGAAGGAATTCACCCCTCCACTTT.